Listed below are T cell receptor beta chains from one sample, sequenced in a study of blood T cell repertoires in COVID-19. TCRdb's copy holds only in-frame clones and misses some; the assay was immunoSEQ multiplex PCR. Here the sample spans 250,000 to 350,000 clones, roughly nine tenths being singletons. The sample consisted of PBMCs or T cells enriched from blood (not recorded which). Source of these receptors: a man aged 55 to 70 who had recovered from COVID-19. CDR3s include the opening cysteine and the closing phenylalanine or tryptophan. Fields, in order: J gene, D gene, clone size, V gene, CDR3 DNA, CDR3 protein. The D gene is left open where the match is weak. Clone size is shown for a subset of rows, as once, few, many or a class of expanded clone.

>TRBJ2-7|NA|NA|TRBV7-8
TGTGCCAGCAGCTTAGGTTCGTCCGAGCAGTACTTC
CASSLGSSEQYF
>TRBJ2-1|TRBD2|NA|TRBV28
TGTGCCAGCAGTCCTGGGACTAGCGGGAGCTTCTGGTACAATGAGCAGTTCTTC
CASSPGTSGSFWYNEQFF
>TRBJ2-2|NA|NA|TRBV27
TGTGCCACCAGGATGGGGCCGAACACCGGGGAGCTGTTTTTT
CATRMGPNTGELFF
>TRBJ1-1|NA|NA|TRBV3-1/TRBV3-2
TGTGCCAGCAGCCAATTAACAGGGCAGAACACTGAAGCTTTCTTT
CASSQLTGQNTEAFF
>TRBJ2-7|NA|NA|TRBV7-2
TGTGCCAGCAGCCCTCTCGTGGAGCAGTACTTC
CASSPLVEQYF
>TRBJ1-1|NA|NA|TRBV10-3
TGTGCCATCTCTCCAGGGTCACAACGAGCTTTCTTT
CAISPGSQRAFF
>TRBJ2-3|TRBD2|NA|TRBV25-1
TGTGCCAGCAGTGAATCGGGAGGGGGGGCAGATACGCAGTATTTT
CASSESGGGADTQYF
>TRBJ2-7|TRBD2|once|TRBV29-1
TGCAGCGCCGGCAGAGGGACTAGCGGGAGTTACGAGCAGTACTTC
CSAGRGTSGSYEQYF
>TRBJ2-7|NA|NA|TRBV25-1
TGTGCCAGCAGTGAATTTTTGAAAACGACTCTCTACGAGCAGTACTTC
CASSEFLKTTLYEQYF
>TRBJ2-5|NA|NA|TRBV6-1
TGTGCCAGCAGTGAAAACTCCGGGGTGATAGTGGAGACCCAGTACTTC
CASSENSGVIVETQYF
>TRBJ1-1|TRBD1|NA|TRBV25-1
TGTGCCAGCAGTGCAGGGGGACAGTCCCGACGGGACACTGAAGCTTTCTTT
CASSAGGQSRRDTEAFF
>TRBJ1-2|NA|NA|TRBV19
TGTGCCAGTAGTGGGGCATGGGATAACTATGGCTACACCTTC
CASSGAWDNYGYTF
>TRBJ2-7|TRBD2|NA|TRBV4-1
TGCGCCAGCAGCCACCCCCTGACTAGCGGGAGAATTTACGAGCAGTACTTC
CASSHPLTSGRIYEQYF
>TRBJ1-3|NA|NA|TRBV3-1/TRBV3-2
TGTGCCAGCAGCCAATACTCAAGTCTACTAGTATATTTT
CASSQYSSLLVYF
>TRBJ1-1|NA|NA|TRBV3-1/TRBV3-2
TGTGCCAGCAGCCTGACAGGTGGGAACACTGAAGCTTTCTTT
CASSLTGGNTEAFF
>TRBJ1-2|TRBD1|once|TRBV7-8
TGTGCCAGCAGCTTAGCGGGGGACAGGGGGCTCGGCTACACCTTC
CASSLAGDRGLGYTF
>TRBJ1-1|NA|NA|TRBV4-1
TGCGCCAGCAGCCAAGGTCCGGGTAACACTGAAGCTTTCTTT
CASSQGPGNTEAFF
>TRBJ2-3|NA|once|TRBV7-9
TGTGCCAGCAGCTTGTCCTCCGTCCCCACAGATACGCAGTATTTT
CASSLSSVPTDTQYF
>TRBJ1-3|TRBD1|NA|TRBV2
TGTGCCAGCAGGGGATGGGGGGGACAGGGGCATTCAAGCTCTGGAAACACCATATATTTT
CASRGWGGQGHSSSGNTIYF
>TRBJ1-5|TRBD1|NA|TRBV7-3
TGTGCCAGCAGCCACCATCTCCCGGGACAGGGATCCTATAGCAATCAGCCCCAGCATTTT
CASSHHLPGQGSYSNQPQHF
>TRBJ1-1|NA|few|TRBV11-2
TGTGCCAGCAGCTTAGTCGCCAGCGTGAACACTGAAGCTTTCTTT
CASSLVASVNTEAFF
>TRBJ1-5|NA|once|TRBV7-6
TGTGCCAGCAGCTTAAACAGGGATCAGCCCCAGCATTTT
CASSLNRDQPQHF
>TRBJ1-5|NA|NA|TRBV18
TGTGCCAGCCAAGGGAGGGCCAATCAGCCCCAGCATTTT
CASQGRANQPQHF
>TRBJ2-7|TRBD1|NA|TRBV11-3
TGTGCCAGCAGCTTACCCGGGACAGGTTCCAACGAGCAGTACTTC
CASSLPGTGSNEQYF
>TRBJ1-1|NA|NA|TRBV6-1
TGTGCCAGCAGTGAGTCAGTCGCATTGAACACTGAAGCTTTCTTT
CASSESVALNTEAFF
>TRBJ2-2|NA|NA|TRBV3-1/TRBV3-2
TGTGCCAGCAGCCAAGACATCCTAGGGGGCGGGGAGCTGTTTTTT
CASSQDILGGGELFF
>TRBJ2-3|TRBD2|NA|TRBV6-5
TGTGCCAGCAGTTACTCGAGCGGGAGGGCCTTAGATACGCAGTATTTT
CASSYSSGRALDTQYF
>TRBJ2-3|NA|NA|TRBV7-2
TGTGCCAGCAGCCCACCCCCAGGGTCGCATACGCAGTATTTT
CASSPPPGSHTQYF
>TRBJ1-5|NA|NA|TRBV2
TGTGCCAGCTGTGTCGGGGGGCCCGAGCAGCCCCAGCATTTT
CASCVGGPEQPQHF
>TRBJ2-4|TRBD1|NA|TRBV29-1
TGCAGCGTTGAAAGAGGCACCGGACAGGGTAGAAACATTCAGTACTTC
CSVERGTGQGRNIQYF
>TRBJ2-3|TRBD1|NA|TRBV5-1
TGCGCCAGCAGCTTGGACAGGGGAAGAGCAGATACGCAGTATTTT
CASSLDRGRADTQYF
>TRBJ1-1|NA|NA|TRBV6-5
TGTGCCAGCAGTTACGGTGCTAGTGGCATGAACACTGAAGCTTTCTTT
CASSYGASGMNTEAFF
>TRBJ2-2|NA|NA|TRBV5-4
TGTGCCAGCAGCGAGGTTGTGAACACCGGGGAGCTGTTTTTT
CASSEVVNTGELFF
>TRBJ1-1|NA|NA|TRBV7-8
TGTGCCAGCAGCTGGGCCCCGCGGGGAACTGAAGCTTTCTTT
CASSWAPRGTEAFF
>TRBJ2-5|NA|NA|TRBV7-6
TGTGCCAGCAGCTTCGGACAGAAAGAGACCCAGTACTTC
CASSFGQKETQYF
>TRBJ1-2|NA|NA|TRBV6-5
TGTGCCAGCAGCAGTTTGTCTGGCTACACCTTC
CASSSLSGYTF
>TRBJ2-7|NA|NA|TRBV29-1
TGCAGCGTTGAAATCGCGACAACCTACGAGCAGTACTTC
CSVEIATTYEQYF
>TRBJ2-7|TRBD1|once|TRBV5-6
TGTGCCAGCAGCATAGGGACAGGGACCTACGAGCAGTACTTC
CASSIGTGTYEQYF
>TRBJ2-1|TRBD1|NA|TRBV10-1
TGCGCCAGCATTCGGGACAGGGGGCGTTCGGTCTATGAGCAGTTCTTC
CASIRDRGRSVYEQFF
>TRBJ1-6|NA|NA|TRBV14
TGTGCCAGCAGCCAAGGAACAAATAATAATTCACCCCTCCACTTT
CASSQGTNNNSPLHF